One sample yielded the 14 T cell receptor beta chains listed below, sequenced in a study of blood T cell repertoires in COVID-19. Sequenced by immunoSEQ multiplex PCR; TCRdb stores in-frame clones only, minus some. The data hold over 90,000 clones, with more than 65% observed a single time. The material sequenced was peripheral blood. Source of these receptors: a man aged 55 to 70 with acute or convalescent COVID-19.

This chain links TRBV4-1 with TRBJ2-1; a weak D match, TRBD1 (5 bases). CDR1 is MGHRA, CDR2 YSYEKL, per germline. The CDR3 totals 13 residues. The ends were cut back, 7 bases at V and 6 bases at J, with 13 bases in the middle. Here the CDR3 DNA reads TGCGCCAGCACGCGACAGCAGGGCAATGAGCAGTTCTTC. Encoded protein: CASTRQQGNEQFF.

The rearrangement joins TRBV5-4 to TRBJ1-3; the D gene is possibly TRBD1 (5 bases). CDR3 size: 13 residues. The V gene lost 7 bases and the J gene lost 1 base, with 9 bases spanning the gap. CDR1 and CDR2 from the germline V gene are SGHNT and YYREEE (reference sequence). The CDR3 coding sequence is TGTGCCAGCGGACATCCTTCTGGAAACACCATATATTTT. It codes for CASGHPSGNTIYF.

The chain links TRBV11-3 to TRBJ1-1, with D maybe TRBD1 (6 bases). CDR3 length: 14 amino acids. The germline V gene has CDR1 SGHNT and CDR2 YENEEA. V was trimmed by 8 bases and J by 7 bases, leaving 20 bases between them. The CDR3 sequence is CASRLRGGGGEAFF. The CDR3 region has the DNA TGTGCCAGCCGTTTAAGGGGAGGGGGTGGTGAAGCTTTCTTT.

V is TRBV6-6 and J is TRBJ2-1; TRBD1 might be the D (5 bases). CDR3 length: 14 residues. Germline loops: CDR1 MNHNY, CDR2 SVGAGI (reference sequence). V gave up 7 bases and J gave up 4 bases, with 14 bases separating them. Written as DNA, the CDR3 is TGTGCCAGCAATAGCAGGGTAGGGTACAATGAGCAGTTCTTC. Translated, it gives CASNSRVGYNEQFF.

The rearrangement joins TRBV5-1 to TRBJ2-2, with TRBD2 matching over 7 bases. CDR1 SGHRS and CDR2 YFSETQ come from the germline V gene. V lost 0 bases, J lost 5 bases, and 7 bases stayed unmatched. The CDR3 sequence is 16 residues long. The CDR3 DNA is TGCGCCAGCAGCTTGGCAGTATTAGCGGGTACCGGGGAGCTGTTTTTT. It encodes CASSLAVLAGTGELFF.

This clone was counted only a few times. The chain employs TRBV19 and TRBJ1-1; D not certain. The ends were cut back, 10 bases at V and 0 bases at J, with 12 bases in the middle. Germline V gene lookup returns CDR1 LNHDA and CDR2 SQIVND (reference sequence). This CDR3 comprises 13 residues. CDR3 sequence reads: CATQQAMNTEAFF. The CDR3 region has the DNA TGTGCCACCCAGCAGGCGATGAACACTGAAGCTTTCTTT.

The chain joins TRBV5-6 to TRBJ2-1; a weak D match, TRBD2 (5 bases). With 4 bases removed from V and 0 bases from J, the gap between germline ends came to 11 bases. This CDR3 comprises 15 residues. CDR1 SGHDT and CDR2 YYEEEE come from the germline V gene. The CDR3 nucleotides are TGTGCCAGCAGCGGAGGATCTAGCTCCTACAATGAGCAGTTCTTC. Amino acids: CASSGGSSSYNEQFF.

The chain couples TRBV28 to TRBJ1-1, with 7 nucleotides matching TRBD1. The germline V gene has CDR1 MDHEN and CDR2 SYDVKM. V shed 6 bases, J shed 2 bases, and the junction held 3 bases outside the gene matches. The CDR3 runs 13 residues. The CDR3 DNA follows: TGTGCCAGCAGAGGGACAGCCAACACTGAAGCTTTCTTT. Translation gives CASRGTANTEAFF.

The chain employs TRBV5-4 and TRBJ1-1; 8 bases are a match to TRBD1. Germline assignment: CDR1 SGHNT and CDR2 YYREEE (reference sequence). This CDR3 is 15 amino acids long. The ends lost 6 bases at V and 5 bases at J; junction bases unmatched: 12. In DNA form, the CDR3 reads TGTGCCAGCAAGGAGCCAGGGGGCGTAGGTACTGAAGCTTTCTTT. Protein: CASKEPGGVGTEAFF.

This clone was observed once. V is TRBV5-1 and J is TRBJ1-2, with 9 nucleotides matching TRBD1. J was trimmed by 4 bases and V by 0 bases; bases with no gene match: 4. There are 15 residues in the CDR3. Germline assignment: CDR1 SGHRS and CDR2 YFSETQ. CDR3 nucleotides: TGCGCCAGCAGCTTGGTGGGACAGGGTTCCTATGGCTACACCTTC. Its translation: CASSLVGQGSYGYTF.

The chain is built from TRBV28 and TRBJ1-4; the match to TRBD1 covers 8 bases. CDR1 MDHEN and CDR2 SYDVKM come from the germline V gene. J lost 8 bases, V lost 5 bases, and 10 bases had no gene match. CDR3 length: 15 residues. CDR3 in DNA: TGTGCCAGCAGTCTACATGGACAGGGCGGAGAAAAACTGTTTTTT. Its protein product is CASSLHGQGGEKLFF.

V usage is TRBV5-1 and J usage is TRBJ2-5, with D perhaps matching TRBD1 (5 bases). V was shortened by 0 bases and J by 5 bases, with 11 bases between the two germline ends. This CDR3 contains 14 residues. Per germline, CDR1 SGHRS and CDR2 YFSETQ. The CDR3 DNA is TGCGCCAGCAGCTTGGCGGCAGGGCACGAGACCCAGTACTTC. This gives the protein CASSLAAGHETQYF.

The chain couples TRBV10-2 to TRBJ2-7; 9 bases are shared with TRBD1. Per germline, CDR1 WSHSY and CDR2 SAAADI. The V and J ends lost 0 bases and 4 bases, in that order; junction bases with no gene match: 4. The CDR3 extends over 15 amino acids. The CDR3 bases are TGCGCCAGCAGTGAGTCGGCGGGACAGGGTTACGAGCAGTACTTC. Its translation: CASSESAGQGYEQYF.

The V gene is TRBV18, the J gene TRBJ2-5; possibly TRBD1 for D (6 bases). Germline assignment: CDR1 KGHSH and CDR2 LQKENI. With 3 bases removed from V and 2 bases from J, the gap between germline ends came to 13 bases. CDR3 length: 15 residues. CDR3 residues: CASSPADTGQETQYF. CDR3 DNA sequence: TGTGCCAGCTCACCGGCCGATACAGGGCAAGAGACCCAGTACTTC.